The source of this T cell receptor beta chain is a study of monozygotic twins with inflammatory bowel disease (dated by TCRdb to 2018 to 2020). Regarding the research as a whole: In total, roughly 30 monozygotic twin pairs made up the full study: 19 Danish pairs, all IBD-discordant, plus nine German pairs, of which four were IBD-concordant and five were IBD-discordant. The search for disease-associated traits relied mainly on comparing, within discordant pairs, IBD patients with their genetically identical healthy co-twins. Each individual had, on average, about 151 000 unique TCRalpha sequences and 181 000 unique TCRbeta sequences available for analysis. Overall results and qualifications from the work: Background noise and inter-individual variability may have been introduced into the repertoires by the differing immunosuppressive treatments among patients. No difference in repertoire similarity was observed between concordant and discordant twins, possibly owing to limited statistical power. The results gave no support for a single strong signal or clonotype linked to IBD. Measured by the inverse Simpson index, TCRbeta repertoire diversity was lower in IBD patients than in their healthy co-twins. Different T cell subtypes could not be distinguished in the analysis. Compared with healthy twins, IBD patients had fewer clonotypes in common with other individuals, a difference most pronounced in patients showing signs of disease activity.

Spanning cysteine to phenylalanine, the CDR3 consists of 16 amino acids. The nucleotide record is missing. CDR1 is given as LGHNA and CDR2 as YNFKEQ, both from the germline V gene. The library was made by 5' RACE. The input for every TCR library was around 3.5 ug of total RNA. cDNA was synthesized with SMARTScribe reverse transcriptase in eight separate reactions per sample. During cDNA synthesis, template switching introduced unique molecular identifiers that contained a 6-nucleotide sample barcode. TCRalpha and TCRbeta cDNA was amplified by two nested PCRs of about 15 and 9 cycles, with bead purification after each PCR. Before amplification, the cDNA was treated with uracil DNA-glycosylase and purified using the QIAquick PCR purification kit. In the second PCR, Illumina TruSeq-compatible adapters and sample-specific barcodes were added. Library quality and concentration were checked on TapeStation and Qubit, and libraries were pooled at 5 to 6.5 ng each. Sequencing of the pooled libraries was done on an Illumina HiSeq2500 single-index Rapid Run using custom sequencing primers and 2 x 100 bp reads. The original methods were these. PCR and sequencing errors were corrected by UMI-based consensus assembly using MiGEC version 1.2.6. V(D)J alignment, clonotype assembly and CDR3 extraction were performed with MiXCR version 2.1.1. Gene usage, clonotype sharing and MAIT/NKT TCR abundance were normalised by analysing the top 1000, 10 000 and 20 000 clonotypes per sample. Diversity was computed as the inverse Simpson index with the vegan R package after downsampling to 27 000 UMIs. Paired Mann-Whitney U tests were applied to discordant twin pairs, and Benjamini-Hochberg correction was used for multiple testing. The reads underwent TCRdb reprocessing, giving one record for each CDR3 protein sequence and no DNA. These V and J calls are TCRdb output, not the study's own analysis. The sample table records around 400,000 distinct CDR3 sequences. The ten largest clones take up 2% to 2.5% of the sample.

Details on this clonotype: Its antigen remains unidentified.

From each donor, a roughly 2.7 ml peripheral blood sample was collected into PAXgene tubes and kept at -80 degrees C. Without T cell sorting, total RNA was isolated from whole blood using the PAXgene blood miRNA kit on an automated QIAcube. Peripheral blood from monozygotic twin pairs concordant or discordant for inflammatory bowel disease was subjected to deep TCRalpha and TCRbeta repertoire profiling with unique molecular barcoding. Smoking habits were recorded for all twin pairs, with individuals classified as current, former or never smokers. Source material: blood. Here the chain combines TRBV4-2 and TRBJ2-3; without DNA, the TCRdb call of TRBD2 cannot be checked. This sequence originates from a human donor with ulcerative colitis or Crohn's disease, or a healthy co-twin of an affected twin (not recorded which). CDR3 reads: CASSQDPAGVADTQYF.